The entry below gives a single TCR beta chain sequence along with its context. Antigen: not known. Trimming stripped 4 bases from V and 7 bases from J, with 13 bases between. This CDR3 spans 13 amino acids. CDR1 is ENHRY, CDR2 SYGVKD, per germline. Sequencing used immunoSEQ multiplex PCR; TCRdb keeps in-frame clones, though not all of them. The repertoire has around 160,000 clones, 84% of them found once; the top ten carry more than 8.5%. The donors were in the 120-subject validation cohort, distinct from the roughly 700-subject first cohort. This entry comes from a study of cytomegalovirus exposure and HLA in healthy donors. The study, taken as a whole, reports: Within the 120 validation repertoires, first-cohort TCR clusters tended to co-occur, according to a later analysis. Three chains tied to CMV proved CMV antigen-specific in vitro.

The receptor was isolated from a man aged 25 to 40 in good health and CMV-seropositive. This chain connects TRBV10-3 to TRBJ1-1; D is perhaps TRBD1 (5 bases). The source material was PBMCs. The CDR3 sequence is CAISGKDSREAFF. The DNA for the CDR3 is TGTGCCATCAGTGGGAAAGACAGCCGTGAAGCTTTCTTT.